Below are 20 T cell receptor beta chains sequenced from a single sample in a study of T cells in Graves' hyperthyroidism and ophthalmopathy. The source material, RNA transcripts, was used to amplify TCR beta CDR3 regions. First-round RT-PCR with HTBI primers amplified the TCR CDR3 region. From the multiplex PCR reads, TCRdb called clonotypes with MiXCR, one entry per CDR3 protein. The table has hundreds of thousands of distinct CDR3 sequences, under 45% seen once. What was sequenced was blood. These receptors all stem from a woman aged 40 to 55 with Graves' hyperthyroidism.

This clonotype was counted a few times. The gene calls are TRBV20-1 and TRBJ2-7; D might be TRBD2 (5 bases). The CDR3 covers 12 residues. Germline V gene lookup returns CDR1 DFQATT and CDR2 SNEGSKA (reference sequence). Trimming left V 3 bases short and J 4 bases short, with 10 bases between. The CDR3 loop is CSARKGGYEQYF. The CDR3 region has the DNA TGCAGTGCTAGGAAAGGAGGTTACGAGCAGTACTTC.

In regard to this clonotype: Because the CDR3's place on the DNA is in doubt, the DNA is left out and the CDR3 is given as listed by TCRdb. The chain links TRBV10-3 to TRBJ1-2; the table's D gene call, TRBD1, was not cross checked with the DNA. The CDR3 region is 21 residues in length, termini included. Germline lookup yields CDR1 ENHRY and CDR2 SYGVKD. The CDR3 reads CAILGAAGANVLTFGAGGYTF.

This clonotype was detected many times. The genes are TRBV6-5 and TRBJ1-3, with TRBD1 as a possible D gene (5 bases). V dropped 5 bases and J dropped 8 bases, with 16 bases sitting between them. Germline CDR1 reads MNHEY; CDR2 reads SVGAGI. The CDR3 runs to 14 residues. CDR3 coding DNA: TGTGCCAGCAGTCCGGGACTCGCGTTCGACACCATATATTTT. Translating gives CASSPGLAFDTIYF.

In its sample, this clonotype was seen many times. The chain uses TRBV10-3 and TRBJ2-7; D not certain. The V and J ends lost 2 bases and 4 bases respectively, with 12 bases between them. The CDR3 consists of 14 residues. The germline gives CDR1 ENHRY, CDR2 SYGVKD. In nucleotides, the CDR3 is TGTGCCATCAGTGAGAAAGTGGACGGGTACGAGCAGTACTTC. This encodes CAISEKVDGYEQYF.

In this sample, this clonotype turned up many times. This sequence joins TRBV7-6 and TRBJ2-7; D unresolved. Germline CDR1 and CDR2: SGHVS and FNYEAQ. This CDR3 is 12 amino acids long. Deletions cut 1 base from V and 9 bases from J, with 10 bases between. The CDR3 sequence is CASSLEGRLQYF. CDR3 in DNA: TGTGCCAGCAGCTTAGAAGGGCGACTGCAGTACTTC.

The DNA of the CDR3 is TGTGCCAGCAGGACGGGACAGGGGAAGAACACTGAAGCTTTCTTT. Its protein is CASRTGQGKNTEAFF. The genes are TRBV2 and TRBJ1-1; TRBD1 aligns across 10 bases. This CDR3 region has 15 residues. With V trimmed by 6 bases and J by 1 base, 5 bases remained unmatched. Germline V gives CDR1 SNHLY, CDR2 FYNNEI. The full variable domain, with the rest looked up from reference TRBV2 and TRBJ1-1, is EPEVTQTPSHQVTQMGQEVILRCVPISNHLYFYWYRQILGQKVEFLVSFYNNEISEKSEIFDDQFSVERPDGSNFTLKIRSTKLEDSAMYFCASRTGQGKNTEAFFGQGTRLTVV.

There are a few counts of this clonotype. The CDR3: CASSQEPPGTGTSPLHF. Here the CDR3 DNA reads TGTGCCAGCAGCCAGGAACCTCCCGGGACAGGGACTTCACCCCTCCACTTT. The genes are TRBV7-9 and TRBJ1-6, with 9 bases aligning to TRBD1. The germline V gene has CDR1 SEHNR and CDR2 FQNEAQ (reference sequence). The CDR3 runs 17 residues. Trimming removed 5 bases from V and 9 bases from J; junction bases left unmatched: 14.

This sequence joins TRBV2 and TRBJ2-7; no definite D call. V lost 6 bases to trimming and J lost 0 bases, with 15 bases between them. The CDR3 is made up of 15 amino acids. CDR1 and CDR2 from the germline V gene are SNHLY and FYNNEI. The CDR3 spells CASRAQEYSSYEQYV. The CDR3 DNA follows: TGTGCCAGCAGAGCTCAGGAATACAGCTCCTACGAGCAGTACGTC.

This clonotype has ten or more counts. The genes are TRBV29-1 and TRBJ1-2, with a tentative D call TRBD1 (5 bases). This CDR3 contains 11 residues. With 6 bases removed from V and 4 bases from J, the gap between germline ends came to 9 bases. Germline CDR1 is SQVTM and CDR2 is ANQGSEA. CDR3 DNA sequence: TGCAGCGTGGGGACTGGCTATGGCTACACCTTC. It codes for CSVGTGYGYTF.

This clonotype was counted at least ten times. The chain links TRBV18 to TRBJ2-7, with 8 bases identical to TRBD1. Germline loops: CDR1 KGHSH, CDR2 LQKENI. With V trimmed by 3 bases and J by 5 bases, 3 bases remained unmatched. The CDR3 has 13 amino acids. The CDR3 coding sequence is TGTGCCAGCTCACCTGGGACAGGCCACGAGCAGTACTTC. It specifies CASSPGTGHEQYF.

A few counts support this clonotype. This CDR3 reads CASSQVHARETGELFF. CDR3 nucleotides: TGTGCCAGCAGCCAAGTTCATGCGCGCGAAACCGGGGAGCTGTTTTTT. The chain has TRBV3-1 and TRBJ2-2; D unresolved. V was clipped by 1 base and J by 5 bases, with 14 bases between them. Germline values: CDR1 LGHDT, CDR2 YNNKEL (reference sequence). The length of the CDR3 is 16 residues.

The chain links TRBV5-4 to TRBJ2-5, with D possibly called TRBD1 or TRBD2 (5 bases each). The CDR3 covers 15 residues. The V gene lost 4 bases and the J gene lost 2 bases, with 15 bases spanning the gap. CDR1 is SGHNT, CDR2 YYREEE, per germline (reference sequence). CDR3 in DNA: TGTGCCAGCAGCGGGGCATTGCGAGGGCAAGAGACCCAGTACTTC. This codes for CASSGALRGQETQYF.

The V and J genes are TRBV6-5 and TRBJ1-2; the D is unclear. Between the trimmed V and J ends, which lost 5 bases and 4 bases, there was a span of 14 bases. Germline V gene data show CDR1 as MNHEY and CDR2 as SVGAGI. The CDR3 contains 14 residues. CDR3 nucleotides: TGTGCCAGCAGTGCGGACTGGGTCTCCTATGGCTACACCTTC. Its protein product is CASSADWVSYGYTF.

This chain uses TRBV25-1 with TRBJ1-2, with a possible D match to TRBD1 (5 bases). With 8 bases removed from V and 7 bases from J, the gap between germline ends came to 26 bases. This CDR3 has 16 residues. Germline CDR1 MGHDK, CDR2 SYGVNS. The CDR3 DNA reads TGTGCCAGCGGACGAACCGGGACGAGGGGCTACGGTGGCTACACCTTC. This sequence encodes CASGRTGTRGYGGYTF.

Points on this clonotype: It may be a read error: a sequence one base away is much more abundant. The chain carries TRBV4-3 and TRBJ1-6; weak D call: TRBD1 (6 bases). V was trimmed by 9 bases and J by 9 bases, leaving 18 bases between them. This CDR3 is 14 amino acids long. Germline lookup yields CDR1 LGHNA and CDR2 YSLEER. CDR3 sequence: CASQLTGPSSPLHF. The DNA for the CDR3 is TGCGCCAGTCAACTGACAGGCCCGAGTTCACCCCTCCACTTT.

This clonotype was seen at least ten times. The V gene is TRBV10-3, the J gene TRBJ2-5; TRBD2 matches at 9 bases. The CDR3 is 15 amino acids. Germline V lookup: CDR1 ENHRY, CDR2 SYGVKD. V gave up 4 bases and J gave up 5 bases; unmatched junction bases: 8. CDR3 DNA sequence: TGTGCCATCAGTGGGAAGCGGGAGGCAGGGGAGACCCAGTACTTC. Translation gives CAISGKREAGETQYF.

This clonotype was found many times. The chain carries TRBV2 and TRBJ2-5, with D possibly matching TRBD1 (6 bases). V lost 3 bases to trimming and J lost 4 bases, with 9 bases between them. CDR1 is SNHLY, CDR2 FYNNEI, per germline. The CDR3 is 13 amino acids. CDR3 sequence: CASSDPGVETQYF. CDR3 sequence (DNA): TGTGCCAGCAGTGATCCAGGGGTAGAGACCCAGTACTTC. Full variable domain (rest looked up from reference TRBV2 and TRBJ2-5): EPEVTQTPSHQVTQMGQEVILRCVPISNHLYFYWYRQILGQKVEFLVSFYNNEISEKSEIFDDQFSVERPDGSNFTLKIRSTKLEDSAMYFCASSDPGVETQYFGPGTRLLVL.

V usage is TRBV10-3 and J usage is TRBJ1-1; 7 bases map to TRBD1. CDR3 length equals 14 residues. J lost 6 bases, V lost 6 bases, and 10 bases had no gene match. Per germline, CDR1 ENHRY and CDR2 SYGVKD. CDR3 sequence (DNA): TGTGCCATCAGAACCGACAGGGTTGGCTCTGAAGCTTTCTTT. Protein sequence: CAIRTDRVGSEAFF.

V is TRBV7-9 and J is TRBJ1-2; D perhaps matches TRBD1 (6 bases). The CDR3 consists of 16 residues. Germline V gene sequence: CDR1 SEHNR, CDR2 FQNEAQ (reference sequence). V gave up 2 bases and J gave up 5 bases, with 18 bases separating them. The CDR3 DNA sequence: TGTGCCAGCAGCTTACGGGGAGCCTTAGGGGGGTATGGCTACACCTTC. Translated: CASSLRGALGGYGYTF.

This clonotype was seen many times. This rearrangement joins TRBV5-6 to TRBJ2-5; D not resolved. The V end lost 3 bases, the J end lost 2 bases, and 11 bases lay between the germline ends. This CDR3 contains 14 residues. Germline CDR1 is SGHDT and CDR2 is YYEEEE. CDR3 nucleotide sequence: TGTGCCAGCAGCTACCTCGAGCTTCAAGAGACCCAGTACTTC. As protein: CASSYLELQETQYF.